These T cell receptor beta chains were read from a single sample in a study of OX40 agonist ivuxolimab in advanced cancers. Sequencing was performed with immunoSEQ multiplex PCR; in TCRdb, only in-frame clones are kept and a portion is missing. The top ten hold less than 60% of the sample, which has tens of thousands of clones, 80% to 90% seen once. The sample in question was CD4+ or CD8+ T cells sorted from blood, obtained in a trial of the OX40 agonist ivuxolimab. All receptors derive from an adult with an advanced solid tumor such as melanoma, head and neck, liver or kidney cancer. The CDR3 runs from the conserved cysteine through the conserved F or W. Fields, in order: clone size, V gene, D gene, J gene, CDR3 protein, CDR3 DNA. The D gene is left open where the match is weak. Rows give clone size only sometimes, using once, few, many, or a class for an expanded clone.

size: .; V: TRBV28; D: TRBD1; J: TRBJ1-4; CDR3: CASGQAYSGEKLFF; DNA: TGTGCCAGTGGACAGGCATACTCTGGGGAAAAACTGTTTTTT
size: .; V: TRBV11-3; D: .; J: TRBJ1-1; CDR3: CASSLDPPAHEAFF; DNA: TGTGCCAGCAGCTTAGATCCTCCAGCACATGAAGCTTTCTTT
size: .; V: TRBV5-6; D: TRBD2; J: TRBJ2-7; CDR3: CASSSSGRASEQYF; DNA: TGTGCCAGCAGTTCTAGCGGGAGGGCCTCCGAGCAGTACTTC
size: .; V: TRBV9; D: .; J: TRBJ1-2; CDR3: CASSSYYWGHYGYTF; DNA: TGTGCCAGCAGCTCCTACTATTGGGGGCACTATGGCTACACCTTC
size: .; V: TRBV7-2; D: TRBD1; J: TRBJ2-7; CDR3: CASSSDRGANEQYF; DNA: TGTGCCAGCAGCTCGGACAGGGGGGCCAACGAGCAGTACTTC
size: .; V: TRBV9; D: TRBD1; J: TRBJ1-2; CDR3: CASSAPGTGYYGYTF; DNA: TGTGCCAGCAGCGCCCCCGGGACAGGGTACTACGGCTACACCTTC
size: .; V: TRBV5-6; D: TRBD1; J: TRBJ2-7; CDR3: CASSPGQGKYEQYF; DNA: TGTGCCAGCAGCCCGGGACAGGGGAAATACGAGCAGTACTTC
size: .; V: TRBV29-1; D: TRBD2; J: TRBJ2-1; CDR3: CSVQKMTSPRGNEQFF; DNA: TGCAGCGTTCAAAAGATGACTAGCCCACGGGGGAATGAGCAGTTCTTC
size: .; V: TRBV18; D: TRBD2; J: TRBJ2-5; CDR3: CASSPPTSAEKTQYF; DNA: TGTGCCAGCTCACCACCGACTAGCGCAGAAAAGACCCAGTACTTC
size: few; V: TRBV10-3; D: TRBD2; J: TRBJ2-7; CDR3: CAISERRGNSYEQYF; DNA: TGTGCCATCAGTGAGCGGCGGGGGAACTCCTACGAGCAGTACTTC
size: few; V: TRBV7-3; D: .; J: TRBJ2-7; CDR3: CASSLTLGREQYF; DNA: TGTGCCAGCAGCTTAACGCTAGGGCGTGAGCAGTACTTC
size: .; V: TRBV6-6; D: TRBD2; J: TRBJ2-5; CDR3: CASRDSGSKETQYF; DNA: TGTGCCAGCAGAGATAGCGGGAGTAAAGAGACCCAGTACTTC
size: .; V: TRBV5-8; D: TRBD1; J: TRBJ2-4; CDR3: CASSPGQGAKNIQYF; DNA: TGTGCCAGCAGCCCAGGACAGGGGGCCAAAAACATTCAGTACTTC
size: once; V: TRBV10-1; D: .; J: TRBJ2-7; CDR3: CASSPGTDYEQYF; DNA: TGCGCCAGCAGCCCCGGGACGGACTACGAGCAGTACTTC
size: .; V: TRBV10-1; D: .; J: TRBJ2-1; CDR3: CASSQGNEQFF; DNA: TGCGCCAGCAGCCAGGGCAATGAGCAGTTCTTC
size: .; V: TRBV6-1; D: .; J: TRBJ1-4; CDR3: CASSESGTAREKLFF; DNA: TGTGCCAGCAGTGAGTCCGGGACGGCAAGAGAAAAACTGTTTTTT
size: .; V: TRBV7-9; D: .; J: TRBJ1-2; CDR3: CASSLVGGAAGYTF; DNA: TGTGCCAGCAGCTTAGTTGGGGGCGCGGCTGGCTACACCTTC
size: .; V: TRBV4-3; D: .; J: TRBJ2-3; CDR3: CASSHGDTQYF; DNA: TGCGCCAGCAGCCATGGGGATACGCAGTATTTT
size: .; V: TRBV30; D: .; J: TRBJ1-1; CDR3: CASLKGGGLLDTEAFF; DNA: TGTGCCTCTCTAAAGGGCGGGGGACTCTTGGACACTGAAGCTTTCTTT
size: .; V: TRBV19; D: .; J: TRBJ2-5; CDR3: CASSTHAARAQETQYF; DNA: TGTGCCAGTAGTACACACGCCGCCAGGGCCCAAGAGACCCAGTACTTC
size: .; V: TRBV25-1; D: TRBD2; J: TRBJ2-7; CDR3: CASSDRLAGQAVSYEQYF; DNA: TGTGCCAGCAGTGACCGACTAGCGGGGCAGGCGGTATCCTACGAGCAGTACTTC
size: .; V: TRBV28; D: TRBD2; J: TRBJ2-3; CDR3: CASSLSPAGGRTDTQYF; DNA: TGTGCCAGCAGTTTATCCCCAGCGGGGGGCCGCACAGATACGCAGTATTTT
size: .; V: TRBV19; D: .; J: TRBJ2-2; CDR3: CASSKGPPGELFF; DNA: TGTGCCAGTAGTAAAGGGCCTCCCGGGGAGCTGTTTTTT
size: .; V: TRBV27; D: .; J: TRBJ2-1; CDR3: CASSRVARNEQFF; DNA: TGTGCCAGCAGCCGGGTCGCCCGCAATGAGCAGTTCTTC
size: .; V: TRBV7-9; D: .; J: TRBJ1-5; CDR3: CASSFGDQPQHF; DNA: TGTGCCAGCAGCTTCGGCGATCAGCCCCAGCATTTT
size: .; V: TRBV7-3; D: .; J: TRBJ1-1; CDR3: CASSSMQGYEAFF; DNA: TGTGCCAGCAGCTCAATGCAGGGGTATGAAGCTTTCTTT
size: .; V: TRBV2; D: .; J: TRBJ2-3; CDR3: CASSRGADTDTQYF; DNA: TGTGCCAGCAGTAGAGGAGCAGACACAGATACGCAGTATTTT
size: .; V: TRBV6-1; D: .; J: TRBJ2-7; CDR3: CASSEATYEQYF; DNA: TGTGCCAGCAGTGAAGCGACCTACGAGCAGTACTTC
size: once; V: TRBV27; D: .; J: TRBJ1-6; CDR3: CASSSRSSYNSPLHF; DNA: TGTGCCAGCAGTAGCAGAAGCTCCTATAATTCACCCCTCCACTTT
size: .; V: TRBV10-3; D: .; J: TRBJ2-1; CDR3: CATIWSDIYNEQFF; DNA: TGTGCCACAATATGGTCGGACATCTACAATGAGCAGTTCTTC
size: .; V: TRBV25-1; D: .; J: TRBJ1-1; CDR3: CASLQDTEAFF; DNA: TGTGCCAGCCTCCAGGACACTGAAGCTTTCTTT
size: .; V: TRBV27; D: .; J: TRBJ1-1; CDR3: CASSIFMGTEAFF; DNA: TGTGCCAGCAGTATTTTCATGGGCACTGAAGCTTTCTTT
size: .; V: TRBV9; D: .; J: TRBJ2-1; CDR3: CASGRDSTYNEQFF; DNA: TGTGCCAGCGGCCGGGACTCTACCTACAATGAGCAGTTCTTC
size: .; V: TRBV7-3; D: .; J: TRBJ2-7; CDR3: CASSAGTTGRQYF; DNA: TGTGCCAGCAGCGCCGGGACCACGGGAAGGCAGTACTTC
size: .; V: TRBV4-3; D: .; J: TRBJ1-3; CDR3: CASSRLGAAGNTIYF; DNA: TGCGCCAGCAGCCGGCTCGGGGCGGCAGGAAACACCATATATTTT
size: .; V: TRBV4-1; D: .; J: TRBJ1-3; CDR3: CASSHGPSGNTIYF; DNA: TGCGCCAGCAGCCACGGACCCTCTGGAAACACCATATATTTT
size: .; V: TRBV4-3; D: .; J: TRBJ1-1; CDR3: CASSQDWGVNTEAFF; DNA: TGCGCCAGCAGCCAAGATTGGGGGGTGAACACTGAAGCTTTCTTT
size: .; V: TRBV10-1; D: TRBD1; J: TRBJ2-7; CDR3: CASSGTGTGTYEQYF; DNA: TGCGCCAGCAGTGGTACCGGGACAGGGACATACGAGCAGTACTTC
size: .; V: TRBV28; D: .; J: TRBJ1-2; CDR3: CASSLGQVVGGYGYTF; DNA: TGTGCCAGCAGTTTGGGGCAGGTCGTAGGCGGCTATGGCTACACCTTC
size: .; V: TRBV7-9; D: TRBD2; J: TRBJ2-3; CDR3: CASSSLAGGSTDTQYF; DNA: TGTGCCAGCAGCTCCCTAGCGGGGGGTTCCACAGATACGCAGTATTTT
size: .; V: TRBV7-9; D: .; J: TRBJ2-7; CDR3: CASSLGTLSYEQYF; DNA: TGTGCCAGCAGCTTAGGGACACTCTCCTACGAGCAGTACTTC
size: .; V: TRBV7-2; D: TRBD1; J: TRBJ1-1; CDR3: CASSPQGASSSTEAFF; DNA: TGTGCCAGCAGCCCACAGGGGGCCTCGAGTAGCACTGAAGCTTTCTTT
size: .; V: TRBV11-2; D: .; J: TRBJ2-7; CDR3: CASSPSGSPVEQYF; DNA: TGTGCCAGCAGCCCATCCGGGAGCCCGGTCGAGCAGTACTTC
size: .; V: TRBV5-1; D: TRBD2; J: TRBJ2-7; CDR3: CASSETSGRAVSYEQYF; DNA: TGCGCCAGCAGCGAAACTAGCGGGAGGGCCGTCTCCTACGAGCAGTACTTC
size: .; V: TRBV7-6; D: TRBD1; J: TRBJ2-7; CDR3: CASSQGQGAGEQYF; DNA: TGTGCCAGCAGCCAAGGACAGGGGGCGGGCGAGCAGTACTTC
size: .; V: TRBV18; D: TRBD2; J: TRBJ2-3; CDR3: CASSPTVAGIDTQYF; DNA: TGTGCCAGCTCACCAACGGTAGCGGGCATAGATACGCAGTATTTT
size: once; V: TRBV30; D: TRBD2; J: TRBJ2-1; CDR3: CAWTDGTSGYNEQFF; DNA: TGTGCCTGGACTGACGGGACTAGCGGCTACAATGAGCAGTTCTTC